The clone carrying this TCR beta chain has just a few counts. Its antigen is not known. Primers: 60 Vbeta forward and 13 Jbeta reverse. This table comes from immunoSEQ multiplex PCR, and its TCRdb copy is limited to in-frame clones, with some not included. The sample includes 100,000 to 150,000 clones, under 20% of them seen just once. The sample comes from a study of cytomegalovirus exposure and HLA in healthy donors. Study information: Earlier sequencing of some 190 million T cells yielded roughly 100 million unique TCR beta sequences. General observations from the study: TCR beta V- and J-gene trimming was later associated with a missense DCLRE1C variant. TCR beta V segments were, for the most part, productive about 87% or about 30% of the time in an earlier analysis. A later analysis found common viral pathogens apparently linked to several of the most significant clusters.

In germline, CDR1 is LNHNV, CDR2 YYDKDF (reference sequence). With 5 bases clipped from V and 2 bases from J, the junction kept 8 bases outside the gene matches. The CDR3 spans 15 residues. The sequencing input was PBMCs. The TCR originated in a female donor in good health and CMV-seropositive. The J gene is TRBJ2-7, the V gene TRBV15; 8 bases align to TRBD2. The CDR3 coding sequence is TGTGCCACCAGCGAGGCGGGGGGAGGGCCCTACGAGCAGTACTTC. Protein product: CATSEAGGGPYEQYF.